Below, 26 T cell receptor beta chains from the same sample are listed, as sequenced in a study of T cell repertoires in ileal Crohn's disease. Some clones are missing from TCRdb's copy, which holds only in-frame ones; the method was immunoSEQ multiplex PCR. The profile shows roughly 9,600 clones, more than 65% of them singletons. Sequencing was performed on ileal tissue. The receptors shown here come from an adult with Crohn's disease.

Remarks on this clone: Additional DNA sequences in this sample encode the identical CDR3. V usage is TRBV29-1 and J usage is TRBJ1-1; possible D gene TRBD1, 6 bases. V lost 7 bases to trimming and J lost 3 bases, with 15 bases between them. Germline CDR1 reads SQVTM; CDR2 reads ANQGSEA. CDR3 size: 13 residues. CDR3 nucleotide sequence: TGCAGCGCGACTACGGGGGGCGACACTGAAGCTTTCTTT. Amino acid sequence: CSATTGGDTEAFF.

The genes are TRBV19 and TRBJ1-1; no firm D call. Trimming pared 5 bases from V and 0 bases from J, leaving 19 bases between. The CDR3 covers 17 residues. In germline, CDR1 is LNHDA, CDR2 SQIVND (reference sequence). In nucleotides, the CDR3 is TGTGCCAGTAGTTACCCCCATTCAGGCGGGATGAACACTGAAGCTTTCTTT. Protein product: CASSYPHSGGMNTEAFF.

This chain links TRBV7-9 with TRBJ1-1; 11 bases agree with TRBD1. Losses at the gene ends were 5 bases for V and 2 bases for J; bases not matched to a gene: 10. The length of the CDR3 is 17 residues. Germline V gives CDR1 SEHNR, CDR2 FQNEAQ (reference sequence). The CDR3 sequence is CASSRGQGALTNTEAFF. The CDR3 region has the DNA TGTGCCAGCAGCCGCGGACAGGGGGCCCTTACCAACACTGAAGCTTTCTTT.

The chain couples TRBV27 to TRBJ1-5; unclear D gene. Trimming took 4 bases from V and 0 from J, leaving 16 bases between them. The CDR3 contains 17 residues. Germline V CDR1 and CDR2: MNHEY, SMNVEV (reference sequence). The CDR3 DNA reads TGTGCCAGCAGTTCCCGAGGAGGATTGTATAGCAATCAGCCCCAGCATTTT. Translating gives CASSSRGGLYSNQPQHF.

This sequence joins TRBV5-1 and TRBJ2-7; 11 bases match TRBD2. Germline-derived CDR1 and CDR2 are SGHRS and YFSETQ. This CDR3 spans 15 amino acids. Germline trimming cut 3 bases from V and 3 bases from J; bases unmatched to any gene: 5. CDR3 sequence reads: CASSSGLAGNYEQYF. DNA of the CDR3: TGCGCCAGCAGCTCAGGACTAGCGGGTAACTACGAGCAGTACTTC.

The V gene is TRBV10-1, the J gene TRBJ2-2, with 8 bases lining up with TRBD1. This CDR3 has 13 residues. V lost 7 bases to trimming and J lost 5 bases; unmatched junction nucleotides: 3. Germline V gives CDR1 WNHNN, CDR2 SYGVQD (reference sequence). CDR3 loop: CASKGQATGELFF. The CDR3, as DNA: TGCGCCAGCAAGGGACAGGCGACCGGGGAGCTGTTTTTT.

DNA of the CDR3: TGTGCCAGTAGTCTACAGGGGATGTTAGATCAGCCCCAGCATTTT. Its translation is CASSLQGMLDQPQHF. The chain links TRBV19 to TRBJ1-5; 7 bases line up with TRBD1. The CDR3 has 15 amino acids. Trimming took 5 bases from V and 5 from J; bases not matched to a gene: 9. CDR1 is LNHDA, CDR2 SQIVND, per germline (reference sequence).

The chain joins TRBV19 to TRBJ2-1; 10 bases match TRBD2. This CDR3 contains 15 residues. Germline-derived CDR1 and CDR2 are LNHDA and SQIVND (reference sequence). V lost 7 bases and J lost 10; bases outside the gene matches: 13. CDR3 nucleotides: TGTGCCAGTATAAGAGGTCTAGCGGGAGAAGGCGAGCAGTTCTTC. Its protein is CASIRGLAGEGEQFF.

The chain employs TRBV15 and TRBJ1-5; D is unresolved. Germline V CDR1 and CDR2: LNHNV, YYDKDF (reference sequence). The CDR3 runs to 14 residues. Trimming pared 1 base from V and 6 bases from J, leaving 10 bases between. CDR3 amino acids: CATSRVGEGQPQHF. DNA for the CDR3: TGTGCCACCAGCAGAGTTGGGGAGGGTCAGCCCCAGCATTTT.

The chain combines TRBV9 with TRBJ2-5; 8 bases agree with TRBD2. Trimming at V came to 4 bases and at J to 4 bases, leaving 9 bases not matched to a gene. CDR3 length: 15 residues. Germline assignment: CDR1 SGDLS and CDR2 YYNGEE. The CDR3 is CASSRNGGVGETQYF. The CDR3 DNA is TGTGCCAGCAGCCGTAACGGGGGGGTTGGAGAGACCCAGTACTTC.

This chain links TRBV5-1 with TRBJ2-6; D gene unclear. CDR1 and CDR2 (germline): SGHRS, YFSETQ. Between the trimmed V and J ends, which lost 5 bases and 1 base, there was a span of 10 bases. The CDR3 loop spans 15 amino acids. The CDR3 DNA reads TGCGCCAGCAGGTCAGGCAGTTCTGGGGCCAACGTCCTGACTTTC. Residues: CASRSGSSGANVLTF. The full variable domain, completed using reference TRBV5-1 and TRBJ2-6, is KAGVTQTPRYLIKTRGQQVTLSCSPISGHRSVSWYQQTPGQGLQFLFEYFSETQRNKGNFPGRFSGRQFSNSRSEMNVSTLELGDSALYLCASRSGSSGANVLTFGAGSRLTVL.

The chain links TRBV23-1 to TRBJ2-5; D might be TRBD1 (5 bases). TRBV23-1 is identified as an open reading frame with a role that is uncertain. The length of the CDR3 is 16 residues. V gave up 2 bases and J gave up 1 base, with 14 bases separating them. DNA for the CDR3: TGCGCCAGCAGTCAAATGTCCAGGGCAGGCCAAGAGACCCAGTACTTC. Protein sequence: CASSQMSRAGQETQYF.

This chain uses TRBV6-5 with TRBJ1-1; maybe TRBD1 (5 bases). Germline values: CDR1 MNHEY, CDR2 SVGAGI. With 4 bases removed from V and 8 bases from J, the gap between germline ends came to 14 bases. The length of the CDR3 is 13 residues. The CDR3 nucleotides read TGTGCCAGCAGTTGGGAGGCAGGGATAGAAGCTTTCTTT. Translated, it gives CASSWEAGIEAFF.

In this sample, this clone turned up a few times. This chain joins TRBV5-5 and TRBJ2-7; 9 positions agree with TRBD1. In germline, CDR1 is SGHKS, CDR2 YYEKEE (reference sequence). V lost 2 bases, J lost 3 bases, and 6 bases stayed unmatched. The CDR3 spans 15 residues. CDR3 loop: CASSLTGGLDYEQYF. In DNA form, the CDR3 reads TGTGCCAGCAGCTTAACAGGGGGCCTTGACTACGAGCAGTACTTC.

This chain uses TRBV7-3 with TRBJ2-3; the D gene is possibly TRBD1 (5 bases). The V gene's germline CDR1 is SGHTA and CDR2 FQGTGA. This CDR3 is 16 amino acids long. The V end lost 1 base, the J end lost 4 bases, and 15 bases lay between the germline ends. Here the CDR3 reads CASSLRGQGVADTQYF. The CDR3 coding sequence is TGTGCCAGCAGCTTAAGAGGCCAGGGTGTCGCAGATACGCAGTATTTT. Full variable domain (outside the CDR3, taken from reference TRBV7-3 and TRBJ2-3): GAGVSQTPSNKVTEKGKYVELRCDPISGHTALYWYRQSLGQGPEFLIYFQGTGAADDSGLPNDRFFAVRPEGSVSTLKIQRTERGDSAVYLCASSLRGQGVADTQYFGPGTRLTVL.

The chain uses TRBV6-5 and TRBJ2-7, with D possibly TRBD2 on 5 matching bases. The CDR3 is made up of 14 amino acids. Germline V gene data show CDR1 as MNHEY and CDR2 as SVGAGI. Trimming took 2 bases from V and 7 from J, leaving 15 bases between them. CDR3 sequence: CASSYRVSGWEQYF. The CDR3 DNA reads as TGTGCCAGCAGTTACCGGGTCTCGGGGTGGGAGCAGTACTTC.

This clone was detected a few times. The chain links TRBV4-3 to TRBJ1-1; 8 bases map to TRBD1. The CDR3 length is 13 residues. In germline, CDR1 is LGHNA, CDR2 YSLEER. Trimming took 2 bases from V and 4 from J; bases not matched to a gene: 0. The CDR3 region is CASSQQGATEAFF. The CDR3 DNA reads as TGCGCCAGCAGCCAACAGGGGGCCACTGAAGCTTTCTTT.

CDR3 in amino acids: CAAGRGTYGYTF. DNA for the CDR3: TGTGCCGCCGGACGGGGGACCTATGGCTACACCTTC. V is TRBV10-3 and J is TRBJ1-2, with D maybe TRBD1 (5 bases). Looked up from germline, CDR1 is ENHRY and CDR2 is SYGVKD. There are 12 residues in the CDR3. V lost 11 bases and J lost 4, with 14 bases in between.

The chain has TRBV20-1 and TRBJ2-7, with a possible D match to TRBD2 (5 bases). The CDR3 spans 11 residues. Trimming shortened V by 6 bases and J by 6 bases, and 12 bases separated the two germline ends. Germline CDR1 is DFQATT and CDR2 is SNEGSKA (reference sequence). Here the CDR3 reads CSAKTGSEQYF. The CDR3 DNA sequence: TGCAGTGCCAAAACGGGGAGCGAGCAGTACTTC.

This chain joins TRBV11-1 and TRBJ2-7; 10 nucleotides match TRBD1. Germline-derived CDR1 and CDR2 are SGHAT and FQDESV (reference sequence). V dropped 5 bases and J dropped 4; count of bases not matched to a gene: 8. The CDR3 runs to 15 residues. The CDR3 coding sequence is TGTGCCAGCAGCCCCATGGACAGGGGGAGTTACGAGCAGTACTTC. Its protein is CASSPMDRGSYEQYF.

The chain has TRBV2 and TRBJ2-3; maybe TRBD2 (6 bases). Trimming removed 4 bases from V and 0 bases from J, with 11 bases in between. Germline values: CDR1 SNHLY, CDR2 FYNNEI. This CDR3 region has 15 residues. The DNA for the CDR3 is TGTGCCAGCAGTGCCGGGACTCAAAGCACAGATACGCAGTATTTT. It is translated as CASSAGTQSTDTQYF.

DNA for the CDR3: TGCGCCAGCCGGACCGTGACTAGCGGGAGTTCAGATACGCAGTATTTT. As protein: CASRTVTSGSSDTQYF. The V gene is TRBV5-1, the J gene TRBJ2-3; 12 positions agree with TRBD2. V shed 7 bases and J 4 bases; nucleotides not matched to a gene: 10. Germline lookup yields CDR1 SGHRS and CDR2 YFSETQ. This CDR3 spans 16 amino acids. Drawing the rest from reference TRBV5-1 and TRBJ2-3, the complete variable domain is KAGVTQTPRYLIKTRGQQVTLSCSPISGHRSVSWYQQTPGQGLQFLFEYFSETQRNKGNFPGRFSGRQFSNSRSEMNVSTLELGDSALYLCASRTVTSGSSDTQYFGPGTRLTVL.

This clone was picked up one time. For the CDR3, the DNA is TGTGCCAGCCTCACGGACAGGGGGCGCATAGATACGCAGTATTTT. Amino acid sequence: CASLTDRGRIDTQYF. This chain uses TRBV6-5 with TRBJ2-3; 11 bases are a match to TRBD1. Germline trimming cut 8 bases from V and 5 bases from J; bases unmatched to any gene: 9. The CDR3 runs 15 residues. Germline loops: CDR1 MNHEY, CDR2 SVGAGI.

Details on this clone: The junction differs from germline at one of its ends, possibly a read error. The same CDR3 arises from other DNA sequences in this sample as well. V gene TRBV7-7 combines with J gene TRBJ2-7; 12 bases are a match to TRBD2. Germline loops: CDR1 SSHAT, CDR2 FNYEAQ (reference sequence). This CDR3 region has 15 residues. DNA for the CDR3: TGTGCTAGCAGCCCCGGACTAGCGGGACCCTACGAGCAGTACTTC. The encoded protein is CASSPGLAGPYEQYF.

The chain employs TRBV7-9 and TRBJ1-1; 10 nucleotides line up with TRBD1. The CDR3 sequence is 19 residues long. Trimming took 1 base from V and 6 from J; bases not matched to a gene: 17. Germline V gives CDR1 SEHNR, CDR2 FQNEAQ (reference sequence). CDR3 amino acids: CASSLVFPYWGTGVPEAFF. The CDR3, as DNA: TGTGCCAGCAGCTTAGTATTCCCCTATTGGGGGACAGGGGTGCCTGAAGCTTTCTTT.

This clone was observed once. The chain has TRBV4-3 and TRBJ1-2; TRBD1 matches at 8 bases. After removal of 0 bases from V and 4 bases from J, the junction contained 4 bases not matched to a gene. There are 15 residues in the CDR3. Germline V gives CDR1 LGHNA, CDR2 YSLEER. In DNA form, the CDR3 reads TGCGCCAGCAGCCAAGACCGGACAGGGAGCTATGGCTACACCTTC. Its translation is CASSQDRTGSYGYTF.